The table lists the clone carrying this TCR beta chain with many counts. What it binds is not known. RNA transcripts provided the template for amplifying TCR beta CDR3 regions. HTBI primers were used in a first-round RT-PCR, which preceded a second-round multiplex PCR. From the multiplex PCR reads, TCRdb called clonotypes with MiXCR, one entry per CDR3 protein. There are some 410,000 distinct CDR3 sequences in the sample; approximately 21% occur only once, and roughly 3% lies in the top ten. This sample is drawn from a study of Graves' ophthalmopathy and Graves' hyperthyroidism. Per the germline V gene, CDR1 is MNHEY and CDR2 is SVGAGI. The V gene end was trimmed by 2 bases and the J gene end by 6 bases; junction bases not matched to a gene: 2. This CDR3 contains 13 residues. Findings and caveats of the study: With just over 70% sensitivity and 72% to 80% specificity, the model predicted ophthalmopathy progression.

Absence of ophthalmopathy within 18 months of follow-up defined stable hyperthyroidism. This TCR was sampled from a woman aged 18-30 years with stable Graves' hyperthyroidism. Specimen: peripheral blood. J is TRBJ2-7 and V is TRBV6-5; 9 nucleotides line up with TRBD1. In DNA, the CDR3 is TGTGCCAGCAGTTACGGGACAGGGTTCGAGCAGTACTTC. Its protein product is CASSYGTGFEQYF.